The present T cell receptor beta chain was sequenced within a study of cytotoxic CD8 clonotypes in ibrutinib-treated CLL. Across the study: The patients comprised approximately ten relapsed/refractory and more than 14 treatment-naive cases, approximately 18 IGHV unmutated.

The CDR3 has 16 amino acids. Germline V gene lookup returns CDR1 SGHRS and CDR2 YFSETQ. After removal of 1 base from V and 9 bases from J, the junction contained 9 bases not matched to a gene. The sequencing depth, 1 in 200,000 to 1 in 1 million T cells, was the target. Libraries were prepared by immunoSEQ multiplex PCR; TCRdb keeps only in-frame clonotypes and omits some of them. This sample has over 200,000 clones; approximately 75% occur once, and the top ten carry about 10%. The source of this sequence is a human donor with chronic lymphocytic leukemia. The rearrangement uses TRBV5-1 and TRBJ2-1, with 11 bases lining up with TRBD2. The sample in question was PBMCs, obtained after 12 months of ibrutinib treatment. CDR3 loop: CASSLIAGGQLGEQFF. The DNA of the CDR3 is TGCGCCAGCAGCTTGATAGCGGGGGGGCAATTAGGTGAGCAGTTCTTC.